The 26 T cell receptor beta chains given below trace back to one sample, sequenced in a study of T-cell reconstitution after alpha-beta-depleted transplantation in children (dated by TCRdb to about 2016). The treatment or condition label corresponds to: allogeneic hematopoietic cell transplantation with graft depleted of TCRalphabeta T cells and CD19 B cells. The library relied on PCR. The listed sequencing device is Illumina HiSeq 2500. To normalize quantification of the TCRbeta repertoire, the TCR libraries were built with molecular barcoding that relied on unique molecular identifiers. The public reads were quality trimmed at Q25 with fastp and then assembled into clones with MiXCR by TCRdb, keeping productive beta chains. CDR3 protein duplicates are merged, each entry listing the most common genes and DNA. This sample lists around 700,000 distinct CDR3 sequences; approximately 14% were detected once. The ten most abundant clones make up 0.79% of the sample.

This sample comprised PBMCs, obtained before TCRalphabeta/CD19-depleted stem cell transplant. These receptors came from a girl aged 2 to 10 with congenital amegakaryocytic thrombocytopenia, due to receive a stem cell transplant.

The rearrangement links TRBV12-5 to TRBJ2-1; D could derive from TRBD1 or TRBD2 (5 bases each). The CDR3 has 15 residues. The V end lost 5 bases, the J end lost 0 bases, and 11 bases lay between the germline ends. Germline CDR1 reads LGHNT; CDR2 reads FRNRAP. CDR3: CASGTEGRSYNEQFF. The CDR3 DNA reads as TGTGCTAGTGGTACCGAGGGGCGCTCCTACAATGAGCAGTTCTTC.

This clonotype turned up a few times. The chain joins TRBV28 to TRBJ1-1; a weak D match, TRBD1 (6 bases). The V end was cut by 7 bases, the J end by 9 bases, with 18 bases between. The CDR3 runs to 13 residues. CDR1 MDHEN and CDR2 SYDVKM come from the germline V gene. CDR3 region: CASTLDLQGQAFF. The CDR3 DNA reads TGTGCCAGCACCCTGGACCTTCAGGGGCAAGCTTTCTTT. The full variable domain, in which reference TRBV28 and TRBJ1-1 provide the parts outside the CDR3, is DVKVTQSSRYLVKRTGEKVFLECVQDMDHENMFWYRQDPGLGLRLIYFSYDVKMKEKGDIPEGYSVSREKKERFSLILESASTNQTSMYLCASTLDLQGQAFFGQGTRLTVV.

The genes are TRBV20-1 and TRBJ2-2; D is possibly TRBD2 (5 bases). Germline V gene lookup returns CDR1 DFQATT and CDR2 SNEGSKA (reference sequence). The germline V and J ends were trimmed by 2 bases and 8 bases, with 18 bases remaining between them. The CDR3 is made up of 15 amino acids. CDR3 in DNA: TGCAGTGCTAGACCGCTGGGCGAGGGCCCAGGGGAGCTGTTTTTT. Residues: CSARPLGEGPGELFF.

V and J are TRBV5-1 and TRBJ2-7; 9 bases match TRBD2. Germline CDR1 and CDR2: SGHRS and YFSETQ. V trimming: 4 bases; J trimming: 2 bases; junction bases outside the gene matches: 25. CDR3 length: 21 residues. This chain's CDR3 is CASSQSPLPRLAVKGTYEQYF. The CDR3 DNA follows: TGCGCCAGCAGCCAGAGCCCCCTTCCGAGACTAGCGGTAAAAGGCACCTACGAGCAGTACTTC.

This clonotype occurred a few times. Written as DNA, the CDR3 is TGTGCCAGCAGCTTGATGGAGGAAGGAAACACCATATATTTT. This sequence encodes CASSLMEEGNTIYF. This chain joins TRBV5-5 and TRBJ1-3; no firm D call. Trimming left V 1 base short and J 4 bases short, with 9 bases between. Germline values: CDR1 SGHKS, CDR2 YYEKEE (reference sequence). This CDR3 contains 14 residues.

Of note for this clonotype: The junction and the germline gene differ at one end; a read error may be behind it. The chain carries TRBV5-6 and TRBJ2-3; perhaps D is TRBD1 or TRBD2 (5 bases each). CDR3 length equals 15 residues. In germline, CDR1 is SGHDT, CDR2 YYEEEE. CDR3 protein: CACSWGSLSTDTQYF. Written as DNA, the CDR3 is TGTGCCTGCAGCTGGGGGTCGCTAAGCACAGATACGCAGTATTTT.

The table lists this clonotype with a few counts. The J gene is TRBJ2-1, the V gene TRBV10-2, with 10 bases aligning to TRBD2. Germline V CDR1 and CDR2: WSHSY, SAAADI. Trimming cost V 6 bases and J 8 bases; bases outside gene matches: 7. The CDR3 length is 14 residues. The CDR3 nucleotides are TGCGCCAGCAGGCCTAGCGGGAGTAGGGATGAGCAGTTCTTC. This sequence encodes CASRPSGSRDEQFF.

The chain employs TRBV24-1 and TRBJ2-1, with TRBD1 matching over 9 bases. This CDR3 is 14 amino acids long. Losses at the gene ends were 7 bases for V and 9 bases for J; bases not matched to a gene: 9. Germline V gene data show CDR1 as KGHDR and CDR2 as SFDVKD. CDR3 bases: TGTGCCACCAGCAGAGGGACAGGGTACGGTGAGCAGTTCTTC. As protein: CATSRGTGYGEQFF.

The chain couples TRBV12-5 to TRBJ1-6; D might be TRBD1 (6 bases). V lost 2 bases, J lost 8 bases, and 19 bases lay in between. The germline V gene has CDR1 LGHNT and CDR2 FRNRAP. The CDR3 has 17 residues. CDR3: CASGLTGFASGYSPLHF. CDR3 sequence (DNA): TGTGCTAGTGGTTTGACAGGGTTCGCTTCGGGTTATTCACCCCTCCACTTT.

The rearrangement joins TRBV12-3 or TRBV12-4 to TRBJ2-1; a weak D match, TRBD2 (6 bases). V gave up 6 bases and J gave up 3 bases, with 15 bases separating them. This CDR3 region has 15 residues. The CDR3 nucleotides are TGTGCCAGCAGCCAAGTGGGCGGGGTCTACAATGAGCAGTTCTTC. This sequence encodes CASSQVGGVYNEQFF.

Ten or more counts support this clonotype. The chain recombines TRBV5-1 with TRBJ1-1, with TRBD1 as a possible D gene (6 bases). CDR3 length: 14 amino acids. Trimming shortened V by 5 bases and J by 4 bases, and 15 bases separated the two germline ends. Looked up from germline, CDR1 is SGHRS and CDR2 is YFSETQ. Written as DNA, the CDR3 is TGCGCCAGCAGACAGGGACCTACGGGCACTGAAGCTTTCTTT. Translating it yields CASRQGPTGTEAFF.

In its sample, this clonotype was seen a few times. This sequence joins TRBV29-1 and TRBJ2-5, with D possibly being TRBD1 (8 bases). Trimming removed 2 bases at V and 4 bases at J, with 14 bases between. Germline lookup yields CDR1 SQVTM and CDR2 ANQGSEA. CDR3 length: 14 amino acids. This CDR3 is CSVEHNRGGETQYF. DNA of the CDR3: TGCAGCGTTGAACACAACAGGGGGGGAGAGACCCAGTACTTC.

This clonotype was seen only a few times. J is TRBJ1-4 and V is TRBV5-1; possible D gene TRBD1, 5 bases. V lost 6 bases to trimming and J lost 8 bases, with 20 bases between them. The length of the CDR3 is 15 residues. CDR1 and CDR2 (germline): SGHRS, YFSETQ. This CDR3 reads CASTPNPGVEEKLFF. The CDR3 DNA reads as TGCGCCAGCACCCCTAATCCGGGGGTTGAGGAAAAACTGTTTTTT.

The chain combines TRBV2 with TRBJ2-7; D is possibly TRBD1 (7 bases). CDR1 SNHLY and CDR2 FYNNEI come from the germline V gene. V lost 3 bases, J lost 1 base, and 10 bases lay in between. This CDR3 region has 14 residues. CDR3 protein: CASSDPGGSYEQYF. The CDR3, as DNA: TGTGCCAGCAGTGATCCAGGGGGGTCCTACGAGCAGTACTTC.

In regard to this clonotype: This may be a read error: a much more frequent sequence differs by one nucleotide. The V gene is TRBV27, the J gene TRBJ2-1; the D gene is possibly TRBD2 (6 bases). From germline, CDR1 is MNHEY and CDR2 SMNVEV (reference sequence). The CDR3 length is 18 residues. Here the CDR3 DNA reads TGTGCCAGCAGTCAACTCGGGAGCCTGGGATTCTCCTACAATGAGCCGTTCTTC. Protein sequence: CASSQLGSLGFSYNEPFF.

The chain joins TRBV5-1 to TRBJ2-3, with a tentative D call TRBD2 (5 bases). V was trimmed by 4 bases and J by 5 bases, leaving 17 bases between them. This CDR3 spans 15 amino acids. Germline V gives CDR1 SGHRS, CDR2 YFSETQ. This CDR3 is CASSREVNQEDTQYF. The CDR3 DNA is TGCGCCAGCAGCCGGGAAGTAAATCAGGAAGATACGCAGTATTTT. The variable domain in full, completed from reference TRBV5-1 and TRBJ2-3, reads KAGVTQTPRYLIKTRGQQVTLSCSPISGHRSVSWYQQTPGQGLQFLFEYFSETQRNKGNFPGRFSGRQFSNSRSEMNVSTLELGDSALYLCASSREVNQEDTQYFGPGTRLTVL.

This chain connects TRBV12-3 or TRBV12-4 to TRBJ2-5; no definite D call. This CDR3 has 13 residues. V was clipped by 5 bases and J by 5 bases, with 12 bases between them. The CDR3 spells CASSPRIGETQYF. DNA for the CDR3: TGTGCCAGCAGTCCTAGGATCGGGGAGACCCAGTACTTC.

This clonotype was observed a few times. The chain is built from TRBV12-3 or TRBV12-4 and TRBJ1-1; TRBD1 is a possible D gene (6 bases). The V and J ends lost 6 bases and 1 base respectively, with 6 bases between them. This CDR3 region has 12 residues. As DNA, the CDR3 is TGTGCCAGCAGGGGACAGAACACTGAAGCTTTCTTT. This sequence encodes CASRGQNTEAFF.

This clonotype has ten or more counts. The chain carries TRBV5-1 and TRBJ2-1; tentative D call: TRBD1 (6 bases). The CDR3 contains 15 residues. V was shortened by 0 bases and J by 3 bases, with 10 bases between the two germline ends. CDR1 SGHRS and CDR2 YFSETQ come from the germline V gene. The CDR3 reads CASSLEQGFYNEQFF. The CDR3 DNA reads TGCGCCAGCAGCTTGGAACAGGGCTTCTACAATGAGCAGTTCTTC.

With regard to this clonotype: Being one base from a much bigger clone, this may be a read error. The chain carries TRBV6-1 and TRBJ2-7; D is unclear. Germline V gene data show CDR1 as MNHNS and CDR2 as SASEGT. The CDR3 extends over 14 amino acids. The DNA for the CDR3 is TGTGCCAGCAGAACCGTATACAAGGGTTACGAGCAGCACTTC. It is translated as CASRTVYKGYEQHF.

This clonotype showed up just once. This CDR3 is CASSQDNEKLFF. CDR3 nucleotide sequence: TGTGCCAGCAGCCAAGATAATGAAAAACTGTTTTTT. The rearrangement joins TRBV3-1 to TRBJ1-4; D is ambiguous. There are 12 residues in the CDR3. Per germline, CDR1 LGHDT and CDR2 YNNKEL (reference sequence). Trimming left V 0 bases short and J 4 bases short, with 0 bases between.

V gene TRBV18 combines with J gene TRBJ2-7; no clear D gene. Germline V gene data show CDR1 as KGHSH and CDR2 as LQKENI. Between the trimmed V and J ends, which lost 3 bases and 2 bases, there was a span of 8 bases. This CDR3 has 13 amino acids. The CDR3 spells CASSPGSTYEQYF. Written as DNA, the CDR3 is TGTGCCAGCTCACCGGGAAGCACCTACGAGCAGTACTTC.

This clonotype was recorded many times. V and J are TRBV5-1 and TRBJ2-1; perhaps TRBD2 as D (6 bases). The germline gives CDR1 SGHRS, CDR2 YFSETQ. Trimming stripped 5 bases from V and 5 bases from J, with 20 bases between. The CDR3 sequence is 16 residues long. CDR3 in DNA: TGCGCCAGCAGTTCGCGGGGTTCCCCTACAAACAATGAGCAGTTCTTC. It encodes CASSSRGSPTNNEQFF.

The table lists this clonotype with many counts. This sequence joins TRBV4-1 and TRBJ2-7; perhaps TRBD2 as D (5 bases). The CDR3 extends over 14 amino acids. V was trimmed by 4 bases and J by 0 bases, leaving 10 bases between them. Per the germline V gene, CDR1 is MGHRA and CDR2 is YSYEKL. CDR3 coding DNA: TGCGCCAGCAGCCGTGTAGGGAGCTCCTACGAGCAGTACTTC. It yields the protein CASSRVGSSYEQYF.

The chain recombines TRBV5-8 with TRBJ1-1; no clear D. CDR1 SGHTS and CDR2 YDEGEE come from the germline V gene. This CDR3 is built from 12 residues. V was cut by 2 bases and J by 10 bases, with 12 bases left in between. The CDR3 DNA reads TGTGCCAGCAGCTTCGAGTCGCTTGGAGCTTTCTTT. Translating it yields CASSFESLGAFF.

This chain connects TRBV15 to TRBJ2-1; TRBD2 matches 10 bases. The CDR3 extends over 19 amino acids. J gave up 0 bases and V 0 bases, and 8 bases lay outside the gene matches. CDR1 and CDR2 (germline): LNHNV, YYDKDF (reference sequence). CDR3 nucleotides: TGTGCCACCAGCAGAGACACGGGACTAGCGATTAGCTCCTACAATGAGCAGTTCTTC. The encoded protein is CATSRDTGLAISSYNEQFF.